These 30 T cell receptor beta chains were all obtained from the same sample, sequenced in a study of low-dose radiotherapy and immunotherapy resistance in tumors. First-strand cDNA relied on TRAV- and TRBV-specific primers spanning alpha and beta chains. Amplification, which lasted 20 to 25 PCR cycles, used a constant-region primer and V-primer adapter to amplify TCRs. TCRdb re-called the reads through MiXCR, storing one row per CDR3 protein. The data contain about 13,000 distinct CDR3 sequences, more than 65% of them singletons. These receptors were taken from a human donor with advanced metastatic prostate, ovarian, gallbladder or colorectal cancer (not recorded which). This table probably holds off-target reads from a library built for another chain.

The CDR3 loop reads CASSYGGRESEQYF. As DNA, the CDR3 is TGTGCCAGCAGCTACGGGGGCAGGGAAAGCGAGCAGTACTTC. The rearrangement uses TRBV5-6 and TRBJ2-7, with D tentatively TRBD1 or TRBD2 (6 bases each). This CDR3 is built from 14 residues. Germline V gene data show CDR1 as SGHDT and CDR2 as YYEEEE. Trimming stripped 3 bases from V and 6 bases from J, with 16 bases between.

The chain combines TRBV7-2 with TRBJ2-2; no clear D. CDR1 SGHTA and CDR2 FQGNSA come from the germline V gene. V was shortened by 1 base and J by 2 bases, with 5 bases between the two germline ends. The CDR3 covers 14 residues. The CDR3: CASSLGSNTGELFF. The CDR3 coding sequence is TGTGCCAGCAGCTTAGGGTCCAACACCGGGGAGCTGTTTTTT.

A few counts support this clonotype. The rearrangement joins TRBV6-2 or TRBV6-3 to TRBJ2-4, with D uncertain. There are 15 residues in the CDR3. Trimming removed 6 bases from V and 11 bases from J, with 23 bases in between. Per germline, CDR1 MNHEY and CDR2 SVGEGT. CDR3 in amino acids: CASSPGAGSLKVQYF. Written as DNA, the CDR3 is TGTGCCAGCAGCCCGGGTGCCGGTTCTCTTAAGGTTCAGTACTTC.

The V call is TRBV5-4, the J call TRBJ2-5; D uncertain. Germline CDR1 is SGHNT and CDR2 is YYREEE (reference sequence). Trimming cost V 0 bases and J 4 bases, with 10 bases left between them. The CDR3 length is 14 residues. CDR3 sequence: CASSLASRPETQYF. The CDR3 DNA is TGTGCCAGCAGCTTGGCCAGTCGCCCAGAGACCCAGTACTTC.

The V gene is TRBV9, the J gene TRBJ2-2; TRBD2 might be the D (5 bases). CDR3 length: 13 amino acids. Germline lookup yields CDR1 SGDLS and CDR2 YYNGEE. V lost 3 bases and J lost 7, with 10 bases in between. The chain's CDR3 is CASSEVEGGELFF. CDR3 bases: TGTGCCAGCAGCGAAGTAGAGGGCGGGGAGCTGTTTTTT.

The V call is TRBV19, the J call TRBJ1-1; TRBD1 is a possible D gene (5 bases). CDR3 length equals 16 residues. V was pared by 9 bases and J by 4 bases, with 24 bases between. Germline CDR1 and CDR2: LNHDA and SQIVND (reference sequence). This CDR3 reads CASSSPGSGSGTEAFF. DNA of the CDR3: TGTGCCAGCAGCAGCCCAGGGTCGGGATCGGGCACTGAAGCTTTCTTT.

The rearrangement joins TRBV5-6 to TRBJ1-4, with 8 bases fitting TRBD1. This CDR3 has 14 residues. Germline V gene lookup returns CDR1 SGHDT and CDR2 YYEEEE. The ends lost 2 bases at V and 8 bases at J; junction bases unmatched: 5. CDR3 in amino acids: CASSFGHRGEKLFF. CDR3 DNA: TGTGCCAGCAGCTTTGGCCACAGGGGGGAAAAACTGTTTTTT.

The chain has TRBV11-2 and TRBJ2-5; D perhaps matches TRBD1 (5 bases). Looked up from germline, CDR1 is SGHAT and CDR2 is FQNNGV. This CDR3 contains 15 residues. With 5 bases removed from V and 1 base from J, the gap between germline ends came to 14 bases. The CDR3, as DNA: TGTGCCAGCAGCGAAGAACCTCAGGGCCAAGAGACCCAGTACTTC. The encoded protein is CASSEEPQGQETQYF.

The chain employs TRBV18 and TRBJ1-1; D is possibly TRBD1 (5 bases). The V gene lost 5 bases and the J gene lost 1 base, with 8 bases spanning the gap. Germline CDR1 and CDR2: KGHSH and LQKENI. The CDR3 has 13 amino acids. The CDR3 sequence: CASSGTENTEAFF. As DNA, the CDR3 is TGTGCCAGCTCAGGGACGGAGAACACTGAAGCTTTCTTT.

This chain joins TRBV7-2 and TRBJ1-4, with D uncertain. The CDR3 runs to 15 residues. Germline values: CDR1 SGHTA, CDR2 FQGNSA. With 3 bases removed from V and 4 bases from J, the gap between germline ends came to 12 bases. CDR3 loop: CASSLAGHGNEKLFF. The DNA for the CDR3 is TGTGCCAGCAGCTTGGCAGGTCATGGTAATGAAAAACTGTTTTTT.

V is TRBV20-1 and J is TRBJ2-7; 7 nucleotides line up with TRBD1. Germline CDR1 is DFQATT and CDR2 is SNEGSKA (reference sequence). The CDR3 spans 12 residues. Unmatched junction bases numbered 5, after V lost 4 bases and J lost 5 bases. The CDR3 region is CSAKGAANEQYF. DNA of the CDR3: TGCAGTGCTAAGGGGGCAGCCAACGAGCAGTACTTC.

The chain carries TRBV3-1 and TRBJ2-7; 15 positions agree with TRBD2. The CDR3 runs to 18 residues. V lost 4 bases and J lost 4; bases outside the gene matches: 11. Germline V lookup: CDR1 LGHDT, CDR2 YNNKEL (reference sequence). For the CDR3, the DNA is TGTGCCAGCAGCCCCGCTCGGACTAGCGGGGGGGCCCTGTACGAGCAGTACTTC. This encodes CASSPARTSGGALYEQYF.

The chain has TRBV6-6 and TRBJ2-2; the D is unclear. The CDR3 extends over 12 amino acids. The V gene lost 2 bases and the J gene lost 6 bases, with 4 bases spanning the gap. Per germline, CDR1 MNHNY and CDR2 SVGAGI (reference sequence). The CDR3 sequence: CASSYGAGELFF. The CDR3 DNA reads as TGTGCCAGCAGTTACGGGGCCGGGGAGCTGTTTTTT.

This sequence joins TRBV18 and TRBJ2-7; D is perhaps TRBD1 or TRBD2 (5 bases each). Looked up from germline, CDR1 is KGHSH and CDR2 is LQKENI. V was shortened by 2 bases and J by 5 bases, with 13 bases between the two germline ends. This CDR3 spans 14 amino acids. The CDR3 sequence is CASSPGKGSNEQYF. CDR3 DNA: TGTGCCAGCTCACCAGGCAAGGGGAGCAACGAGCAGTACTTC.

CDR3 DNA: TGTGCCAGCAGCTTTATGTCGGGAGAGACCCAGTACTTC. As protein: CASSFMSGETQYF. The V call is TRBV7-2, the J call TRBJ2-5; D not resolved. The CDR3 totals 13 residues. V gave up 3 bases and J gave up 4 bases, with 9 bases separating them. From germline, CDR1 is SGHTA and CDR2 FQGNSA.

CDR3 DNA sequence: TGCAGCGTGGGGGACTGGGAAGAGACCCAGTACTTC. It specifies CSVGDWEETQYF. The rearrangement links TRBV29-1 to TRBJ2-5; D possibly corresponds to TRBD2 (6 bases). CDR1 and CDR2 (germline): SQVTM, ANQGSEA. The CDR3 is made up of 12 amino acids. V gave up 6 bases and J gave up 3 bases, with 11 bases separating them.

The chain uses TRBV14 and TRBJ1-6, with 8 bases matching TRBD1. CDR3 length: 14 residues. Trimming at V came to 4 bases and at J to 8 bases, leaving 4 bases not matched to a gene. Germline V gene data show CDR1 as SGHDN and CDR2 as FVKESK. The chain's CDR3 is CASSRDRGHSPLHF. CDR3 bases: TGTGCCAGCAGCCGAGACAGGGGACATTCACCCCTCCACTTT.

The sample holds a few counts of this clonotype. This rearrangement joins TRBV5-8 to TRBJ2-7; no definite D call. Germline V gene sequence: CDR1 SGHTS, CDR2 YDEGEE. The CDR3 is made up of 13 amino acids. Trimming removed 1 base at V and 0 bases at J, with 5 bases between. The CDR3 spells CASSLTPSYEQYF. CDR3 DNA sequence: TGTGCCAGCAGCTTGACCCCCTCCTACGAGCAGTACTTC.

This chain connects TRBV13 to TRBJ2-2; TRBD1 matches at 8 bases. This CDR3 comprises 15 residues. The V gene's germline CDR1 is PRHDT and CDR2 FYEKMQ (reference sequence). The V gene end was trimmed by 3 bases and the J gene end by 2 bases; junction bases not matched to a gene: 2. The CDR3 is CASSLTGDNTGELFF. CDR3 DNA: TGTGCCAGCAGCTTGACAGGGGACAACACCGGGGAGCTGTTTTTT. The variable domain in full, completed from reference TRBV13 and TRBJ2-2, reads AAGVIQSPRHLIKEKRETATLKCYPIPRHDTVYWYQQGPGQDPQFLISFYEKMQSDKGSIPDRFSAQQFSDYHSELNMSSLELGDSALYFCASSLTGDNTGELFFGEGSRLTVL.

This chain's CDR3 is CASSPQVGLEAFF. The CDR3 region has the DNA TGTGCCAGCAGCCCACAAGTAGGGCTTGAAGCTTTCTTT. This chain connects TRBV7-8 to TRBJ1-1; D is ambiguous. Deletions cut 5 bases from V and 7 bases from J, with 14 bases between. The CDR3 sequence is 13 residues long. Looked up from germline, CDR1 is SGHVS and CDR2 is FQNEAQ.

This clonotype was observed a few times. The chain couples TRBV12-3 or TRBV12-4 to TRBJ1-2; D uncertain. The CDR3 runs 12 residues. Trimming cost V 3 bases and J 8 bases, with 10 bases left between them. CDR3 residues: CASSLGGSGYTF. In nucleotides, the CDR3 is TGTGCCAGCAGTTTGGGCGGCTCAGGCTACACCTTC.

This chain links TRBV7-2 with TRBJ2-1; 8 nucleotides match TRBD2. Germline-derived CDR1 and CDR2 are SGHTA and FQGNSA. V lost 3 bases to trimming and J lost 8 bases; unmatched junction nucleotides: 12. This CDR3 is 16 amino acids long. This chain's CDR3 is CASSFATGGGAYEQFF. The CDR3 region has the DNA TGTGCCAGCAGCTTTGCGACCGGGGGGGGAGCCTATGAGCAGTTCTTC.

This sequence joins TRBV3-1 and TRBJ2-1, with D unclear. V was cut by 0 bases and J by 6 bases, with 6 bases left in between. The CDR3 has 13 residues. Germline V gene data show CDR1 as LGHDT and CDR2 as YNNKEL (reference sequence). CDR3 sequence: CASSQDHGNEQFF. CDR3 bases: TGTGCCAGCAGCCAAGATCACGGCAATGAGCAGTTCTTC.

This clonotype was seen once. The V and J genes are TRBV19 and TRBJ2-1; a weak D match, TRBD1 (5 bases). The germline V gene encodes CDR1 LNHDA and CDR2 SQIVND (reference sequence). There are 13 residues in the CDR3. V gave up 5 bases and J gave up 6 bases, with 11 bases separating them. The CDR3 reads CASSFQGPNEQFF. The CDR3 region has the DNA TGTGCCAGTAGTTTTCAGGGCCCCAATGAGCAGTTCTTC.

The V and J genes are TRBV3-1 and TRBJ2-7, with TRBD1 matching 7 bases. The CDR3 extends over 13 amino acids. Germline V gene lookup returns CDR1 LGHDT and CDR2 YNNKEL (reference sequence). Losses at the gene ends were 0 bases for V and 5 bases for J; bases not matched to a gene: 1. The CDR3, as DNA: TGTGCCAGCAGCCAAGAACAGGGGCACGAGCAGTACTTC. It specifies CASSQEQGHEQYF.

A few counts support this clonotype. The V and J genes are TRBV6-6 and TRBJ2-3; tentatively, D is TRBD1 (6 bases). The CDR3 contains 14 residues. Trimming pared 5 bases from V and 6 bases from J, leaving 15 bases between. Per germline, CDR1 MNHNY and CDR2 SVGAGI (reference sequence). CDR3 protein: CASSGQYTEDTQYF. DNA for the CDR3: TGTGCCAGCAGTGGACAGTATACAGAGGATACGCAGTATTTT.

The chain carries TRBV11-2 and TRBJ2-7, with TRBD2 identical over 14 bases. In germline, CDR1 is SGHAT, CDR2 FQNNGV. The J segment lost 3 bases and the V segment lost 6 bases, leaving 7 bases of the junction unmatched. CDR3 length: 16 residues. This chain's CDR3 is CASRPGLAGDHYEQYF. As DNA, the CDR3 is TGTGCCAGCAGGCCGGGACTAGCGGGGGACCACTACGAGCAGTACTTC.

This clonotype has a single count. The chain is built from TRBV5-1 and TRBJ2-7; 9 nucleotides match TRBD1. Per germline, CDR1 SGHRS and CDR2 YFSETQ. The CDR3 loop spans 18 amino acids. V lost 4 bases, J lost 1 base, and 15 bases stayed unmatched. This chain's CDR3 is CASSPLQGGQGRSYEQYF. The CDR3 DNA sequence: TGCGCCAGCAGCCCCTTACAGGGGGGACAGGGTAGGTCCTACGAGCAGTACTTC. Combining the CDR3 with reference TRBV5-1 and TRBJ2-7 gives the whole variable domain KAGVTQTPRYLIKTRGQQVTLSCSPISGHRSVSWYQQTPGQGLQFLFEYFSETQRNKGNFPGRFSGRQFSNSRSEMNVSTLELGDSALYLCASSPLQGGQGRSYEQYFGPGTRLTVT.

There are a few counts of this clonotype. V usage is TRBV15 and J usage is TRBJ1-4; TRBD1 might be the D (6 bases). The germline V gene has CDR1 LNHNV and CDR2 YYDKDF (reference sequence). V lost 5 bases and J 7 bases, leaving 11 bases between the germline ends. The CDR3 totals 13 residues. The CDR3 spells CATSSRGTEKLFF. The CDR3 DNA reads as TGTGCCACCAGCTCCAGGGGAACTGAAAAACTGTTTTTT.

The V gene is TRBV5-1, the J gene TRBJ2-2, with 7 bases aligning to TRBD2. After removal of 4 bases from V and 0 bases from J, the junction contained 6 bases not matched to a gene. Germline V CDR1 and CDR2: SGHRS, YFSETQ. The CDR3 runs to 16 residues. The CDR3: CASSLSAGTNTGELFF. The DNA of the CDR3 is TGCGCCAGCAGCCTGTCAGCGGGGACGAACACCGGGGAGCTGTTTTTT.